Here is one T cell receptor (beta chain) with its context. The antigen it binds to is not known. The sample holds no much larger clone one base away, and base qualities are not on file. The sample comes from a study of blood T cell repertoires in COVID-19 (dated by TCRdb to about 2020). For context, the study as a whole: The collaborator samples originated in the United States, Italy and Spain and spanned the acute and convalescent phases of COVID-19. The material from the prospective study consisted of cDNA or gDNA derived from T cells, B-cell-depleted T cells, or PBMCs. Deeply sampled blood TCRbeta repertoires from subjects exposed to, actively infected with, or recovered from COVID-19 were included in the dataset. A freely available public database, intended as a resource for researchers studying the immune response to SARS-CoV-2, is where the repertoires were released. The samples were drawn from the first 160 participants of the ongoing ImmuneRACE study and from more than 1,000 subjects provided by 6 global collaborators. Sample metadata almost always included a de-identified subject ID, COVID-19 status, age in years and sex. Where available, HLA class I and class II types were taken from metadata supplied by the sample provider and were not determined by assay-based typing. General conclusions and limits of the study: The quantity of clinical and demographic metadata differed by source and by participant and was supplied without curation.

The immunoSEQ Assay, a bias-controlled multiplex PCR, was used to amplify TCRbeta CDR3 regions from genomic DNA. The original methods were these. The number of nucleated cells in each sample was estimated by amplification of reference gene primers within the assay. To quantify the absolute abundance of each unique TCRbeta CDR3 rearrangement, sequence reads were collapsed and filtered. For each sample, productive Simpson clonality was calculated as the square root of Simpson's diversity index over productive rearrangements. As stored in TCRdb, this immuneACCESS dataset retains in-frame rearrangements with V and J assigned. A fraction of the clones does not appear; measured against another copy, unresolved V genes explain less than half of the discrepancy, and the remainder lacks a known reason. V, J and clone size reflect that table, while D and trimming were determined from the DNA. For this sample the table gives about 140,000 clones, of which roughly 84% were detected only once. Clones ranked in the top ten supply 5.5% of the sample.

Participants in the prospective study were enrolled through a virtual design, were aged roughly 18 to 100 years, and lived in 24 United States geographic areas. Cohort assignment in the prospective study relied on participant-reported clinical history from a screening survey and a study questionnaire. Each participant in the prospective study had whole blood, serum and a nasopharyngeal or oropharyngeal swab collected by mobile phlebotomists. Over a roughly 2-month period, participants in the prospective study had the option of providing additional blood draws and questionnaires. Before DNA extraction, prospective study blood samples were shipped either frozen or at room temperature. The trim is 3 bases for V and 9 bases for J, with a gap of 15 bases between the germline ends. CDR1 and CDR2 are drawn from the germline V gene (reference sequence): LGHDT, YNNKEL. From cysteine to phenylalanine, the CDR3 is 13 amino acids long. Kept here is only the CDR3 DNA, which spans 39 bases and is read in frame from base 1.

The sequencing input was PBMCs or T cells enriched from blood (not recorded which). The chain couples TRBV3-1 (or the pseudogene TRBV3-2) to TRBJ2-7; perhaps TRBD2 is the D gene, with 5 bases matching. The sequence came from a man aged 35-49 years with acute COVID-19. Here the CDR3 is given as CASSQDGLTGQYF. In nucleotide form, the sequence is TGTGCCAGCAGCCAGGACGGACTTACGGGGCAGTACTTC.